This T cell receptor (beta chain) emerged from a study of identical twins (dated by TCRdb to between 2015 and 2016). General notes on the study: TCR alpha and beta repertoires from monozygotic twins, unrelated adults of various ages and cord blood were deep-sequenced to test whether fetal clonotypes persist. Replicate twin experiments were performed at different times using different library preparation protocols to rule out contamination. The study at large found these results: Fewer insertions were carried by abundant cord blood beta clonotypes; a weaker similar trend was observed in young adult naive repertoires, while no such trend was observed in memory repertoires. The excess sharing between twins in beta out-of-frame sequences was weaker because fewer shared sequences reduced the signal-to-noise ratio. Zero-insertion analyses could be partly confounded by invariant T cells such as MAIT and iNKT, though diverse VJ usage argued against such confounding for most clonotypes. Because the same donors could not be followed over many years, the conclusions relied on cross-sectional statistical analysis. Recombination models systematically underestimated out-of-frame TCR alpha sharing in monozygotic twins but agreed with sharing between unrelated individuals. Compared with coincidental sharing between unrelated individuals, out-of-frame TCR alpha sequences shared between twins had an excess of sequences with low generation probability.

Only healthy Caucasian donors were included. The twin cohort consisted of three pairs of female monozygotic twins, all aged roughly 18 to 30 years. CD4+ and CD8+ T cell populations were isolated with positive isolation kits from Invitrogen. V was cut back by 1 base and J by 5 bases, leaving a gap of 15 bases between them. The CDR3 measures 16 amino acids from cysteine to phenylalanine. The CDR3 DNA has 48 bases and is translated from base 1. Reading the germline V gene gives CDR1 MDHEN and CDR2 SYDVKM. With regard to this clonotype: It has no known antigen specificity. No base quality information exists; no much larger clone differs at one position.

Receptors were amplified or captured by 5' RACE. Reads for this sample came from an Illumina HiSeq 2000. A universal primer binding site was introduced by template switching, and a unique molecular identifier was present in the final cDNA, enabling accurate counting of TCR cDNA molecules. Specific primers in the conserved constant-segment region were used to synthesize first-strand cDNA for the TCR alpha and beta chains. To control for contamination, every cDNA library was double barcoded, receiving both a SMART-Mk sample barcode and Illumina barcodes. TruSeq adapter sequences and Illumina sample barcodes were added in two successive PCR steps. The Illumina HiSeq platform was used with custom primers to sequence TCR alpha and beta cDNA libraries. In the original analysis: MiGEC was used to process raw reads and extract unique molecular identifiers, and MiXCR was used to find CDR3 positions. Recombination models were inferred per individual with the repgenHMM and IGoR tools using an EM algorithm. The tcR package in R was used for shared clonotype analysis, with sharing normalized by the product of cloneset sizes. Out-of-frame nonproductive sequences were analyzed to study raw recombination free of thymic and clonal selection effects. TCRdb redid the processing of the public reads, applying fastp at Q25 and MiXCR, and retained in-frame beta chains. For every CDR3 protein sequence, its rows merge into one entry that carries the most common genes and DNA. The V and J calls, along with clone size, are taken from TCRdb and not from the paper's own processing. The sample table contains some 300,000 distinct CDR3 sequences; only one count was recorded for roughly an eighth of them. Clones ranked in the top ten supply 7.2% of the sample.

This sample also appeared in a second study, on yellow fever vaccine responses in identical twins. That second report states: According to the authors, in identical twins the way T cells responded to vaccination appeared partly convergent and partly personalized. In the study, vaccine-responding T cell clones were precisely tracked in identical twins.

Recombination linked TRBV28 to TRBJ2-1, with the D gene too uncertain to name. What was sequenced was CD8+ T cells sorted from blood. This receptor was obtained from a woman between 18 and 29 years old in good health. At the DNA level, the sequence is TGTGCCAGCAGTTTATTTTCAGGATACTCAGACAATGAGCAGTTCTTC. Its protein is CASSLFSGYSDNEQFF.